Below, 6 T cell receptor beta chains from the same sample are listed, as sequenced in a study of PD-1 blockade in classical Hodgkin lymphoma. The patients all showed relapse after autologous stem cell transplantation, while their brentuximab vedotin exposure varied. Purification of CD4+ T cells from thawed PBMCs was performed via magnetic negative selection. Clones were sequenced by immunoSEQ multiplex PCR, and TCRdb holds only the in-frame ones, with some missing. Of about 24,000 clones in the sample, around 83% were seen once. The starting material was CD4+ T cells from blood, obtained at baseline. The receptor set was obtained from a human donor with classical Hodgkin lymphoma.

The V call is TRBV7-2, the J call TRBJ2-1; 9 nucleotides line up with TRBD2. This CDR3 is built from 16 residues. J gave up 8 bases and V 1 base, and 9 bases lay outside the gene matches. The germline V gene encodes CDR1 SGHTA and CDR2 FQGNSA. CDR3 sequence (DNA): TGTGCCAGCAGCTTAGATTTGGCGGGAGGGCGGTATGAGCAGTTCTTC. The encoded protein is CASSLDLAGGRYEQFF.

The chain carries TRBV7-6 and TRBJ2-5; tentatively, D is TRBD1 or TRBD2 (6 bases each). Germline-derived CDR1 and CDR2 are SGHVS and FNYEAQ. This CDR3 region has 15 residues. V shed 7 bases and J shed 4 bases, with 19 bases lying between them. CDR3 in DNA: TGTGCCAGCAACATAGGTGGGGGGCAGGCAGAGACCCAGTACTTC. Protein sequence: CASNIGGGQAETQYF.

V usage is TRBV14 and J usage is TRBJ2-1; TRBD2 matches 8 bases. The CDR3 contains 15 residues. The germline V gene has CDR1 SGHDN and CDR2 FVKESK. V lost 1 base to trimming and J lost 6 bases; unmatched junction nucleotides: 5. The CDR3 loop is CASSQGTSPVNEQFF. DNA of the CDR3: TGTGCCAGCAGCCAAGGGACTAGCCCGGTCAATGAGCAGTTCTTC.

This chain joins TRBV13 and TRBJ1-1; no firm D call. Trimming removed 2 bases at V and 2 bases at J, with 9 bases between. The CDR3 length is 14 residues. Germline V gives CDR1 PRHDT, CDR2 FYEKMQ (reference sequence). CDR3 region: CASSLYPSNTEAFF. The CDR3 DNA reads as TGTGCCAGCAGCTTATATCCAAGTAACACTGAAGCTTTCTTT.

The J gene is TRBJ2-2, the V gene TRBV9; a possible D gene is TRBD1 (6 bases). V gave up 2 bases and J gave up 7 bases, with 12 bases separating them. Germline V lookup: CDR1 SGDLS, CDR2 YYNGEE. CDR3 size: 14 residues. The CDR3 bases are TGTGCCAGCAGCGTCACAGGGATCGTCGGGGAGCTGTTTTTT. Protein: CASSVTGIVGELFF.

This clone was recorded only once. CDR3 in amino acids: CASSRDRDQETQYF. DNA for the CDR3: TGCGCCAGCAGCCGGGACAGGGACCAAGAGACCCAGTACTTC. This sequence joins TRBV5-1 and TRBJ2-5; 9 bases match TRBD1. The CDR3 has 14 residues. The germline V gene has CDR1 SGHRS and CDR2 YFSETQ. V was clipped by 4 bases and J by 0 bases; unmatched bases: 1. The variable domain in full, completed from reference TRBV5-1 and TRBJ2-5, reads KAGVTQTPRYLIKTRGQQVTLSCSPISGHRSVSWYQQTPGQGLQFLFEYFSETQRNKGNFPGRFSGRQFSNSRSEMNVSTLELGDSALYLCASSRDRDQETQYFGPGTRLLVL.